A single sample gave rise to the 22 T cell receptor beta chains below, sequenced in a study of blood T cell repertoires in COVID-19. Assay: immunoSEQ multiplex PCR; the TCRdb copy retains only in-frame clones and omits some. The repertoire consists of hundreds of thousands of clones, with 75% to 90% occurring once and the leading ten covering approximately 3.5%. The specimen was PBMCs or T cells enriched from blood (not recorded which). These receptors all stem from a woman between 35 and 50 years old with acute COVID-19.

The chain combines TRBV7-3 with TRBJ2-1; possible D gene TRBD2, 6 bases. From germline, CDR1 is SGHTA and CDR2 FQGTGA. Trimming pared 5 bases from V and 16 bases from J, leaving 21 bases between. CDR3 size: 13 residues. CDR3 sequence: CASSPGTFKELFF. CDR3 bases: TGTGCCAGCAGCCCCGGGACTTTTAAAGAGCTATTCTTC. The full variable domain, in which reference TRBV7-3 and TRBJ2-1 provide the parts outside the CDR3, is GAGVSQTPSNKVTEKGKYVELRCDPISGHTALYWYRQSLGQGPEFLIYFQGTGAADDSGLPNDRFFAVRPEGSVSTLKIQRTERGDSAVYLCASSPGTFKELFFGPGTRLTVL.

The chain joins TRBV6-1 to TRBJ2-6; a weak D match, TRBD1 (6 bases). This CDR3 is 16 amino acids long. V was shortened by 3 bases and J by 4 bases, with 13 bases between the two germline ends. CDR1 MNHNS and CDR2 SASEGT come from the germline V gene. The CDR3 DNA reads TGTGCCAGCAGTGAGCTCACAGGGTACGGGGCCAACGTCCTGACTTTC. It is translated as CASSELTGYGANVLTF.

This clone was recorded only once. V and J are TRBV6-1 and TRBJ2-3; D not resolved. V dropped 3 bases and J dropped 7 bases, with 8 bases sitting between them. The CDR3 length is 12 residues. Per the germline V gene, CDR1 is MNHNS and CDR2 is SASEGT. The CDR3 sequence: CASSEAGNTQYF. The CDR3 nucleotides read TGTGCCAGCAGTGAGGCAGGAAATACGCAGTATTTT.

The CDR3 reads CASSFSDRSSGNTIYF. The CDR3 region has the DNA TGTGCCAGCAGCTTTTCTGACAGAAGCTCTGGAAACACCATATATTTT. The rearrangement joins TRBV12-1 to TRBJ1-3; the table's D call, TRBD1, was not checked against the DNA. TRBV12-1 is shown as a pseudogene. The CDR3 is 16 residues long.

CDR3 nucleotide sequence: TGTGCCAGCAGGGACAGCGGGATGAAGGCAGATACGCAGTATTTT. Amino acids: CASRDSGMKADTQYF. The chain joins TRBV11-3 to TRBJ2-3; D is perhaps TRBD2 (7 bases). Germline CDR1 SGHNT, CDR2 YENEEA. This CDR3 has 15 amino acids. The V end was cut by 6 bases, the J end by 4 bases, with 17 bases between. Filled out from reference TRBV11-3 and TRBJ2-3, the complete variable domain reads EAGVVQSPRYKIIEKKQPVAFWCNPISGHNTLYWYLQNLGQGPELLIRYENEEAVDDSQLPKDRFSAERLKGVDSTLKIQPAELGDSAVYLCASRDSGMKADTQYFGPGTRLTVL.

The rearrangement links TRBV6-1 to TRBJ2-7, with 8 bases lining up with TRBD2. The CDR3 is 16 residues long. Looked up from germline, CDR1 is MNHNS and CDR2 is SASEGT. V shed 4 bases, J shed 3 bases, and the junction held 11 bases outside the gene matches. The CDR3 DNA is TGTGCCAGCAGTGCCCCTAGCGGGCGGGTTTACTACGAGCAGTACTTC. It codes for CASSAPSGRVYYEQYF.

The chain joins TRBV3-1 (or the pseudogene TRBV3-2) to TRBJ1-2, with D maybe TRBD1 (6 bases). Germline assignment: CDR1 LGHDT and CDR2 YNNKEL (reference sequence). This CDR3 spans 15 amino acids. V lost 2 bases to trimming and J lost 0 bases, with 10 bases between them. The CDR3 protein is CASSQYREPNYGYTF. DNA for the CDR3: TGTGCCAGCAGCCAATACAGGGAACCTAACTATGGCTACACCTTC.

This clone was found a few times. J is TRBJ2-1 and V is TRBV7-2, with 13 bases identical to TRBD2. Trimming cost V 6 bases and J 5 bases; bases outside gene matches: 4. CDR3 length: 15 residues. The germline V gene encodes CDR1 SGHTA and CDR2 FQGNSA. As DNA, the CDR3 is TGTGCCAGCAGTTGGACTAGCGGGAGCCACAATGAGCAGTTCTTC. It is translated as CASSWTSGSHNEQFF.

The rearrangement links TRBV7-9 to TRBJ1-1, with D possibly being TRBD1 (5 bases). This CDR3 comprises 17 residues. Germline V gene data show CDR1 as SEHNR and CDR2 as FQNEAQ (reference sequence). V dropped 5 bases and J dropped 3 bases, with 22 bases sitting between them. As DNA, the CDR3 is TGTGCCAGCAGCCCAGATTTGACAGACTTAATACACACTGAAGCTTTCTTT. Translation gives CASSPDLTDLIHTEAFF. The variable domain in full, with the rest retrieved from reference TRBV7-9 and TRBJ1-1, is DTGVSQNPRHKITKRGQNVTFRCDPISEHNRLYWYRQTLGQGPEFLTYFQNEAQLEKSRLLSDRFSAERPKGSFSTLEIQRTEQGDSAMYLCASSPDLTDLIHTEAFFGQGTRLTVV.

V and J are TRBV9 and TRBJ2-7, with 9 positions matching TRBD1. Germline CDR1 is SGDLS and CDR2 is YYNGEE. Trimming cost V 4 bases and J 5 bases; bases outside gene matches: 10. The CDR3 has 15 residues. The CDR3 nucleotides are TGTGCCAGCAGCAAAACCGGGACAGGGATAGACGAGCAGTACTTC. Encoded protein: CASSKTGTGIDEQYF.

This chain connects TRBV18 to TRBJ2-7; 9 nucleotides match TRBD2. The CDR3 totals 15 residues. Germline V gives CDR1 KGHSH, CDR2 LQKENI. V shed 1 base, J shed 2 bases, and the junction held 3 bases outside the gene matches. The CDR3 nucleotides are TGTGCCAGCTCACCACGGAGCGGGAGGCCCTACGAGCAGTACTTC. The encoded protein is CASSPRSGRPYEQYF.

The chain recombines TRBV5-1 with TRBJ2-5; possibly TRBD1 for D (6 bases). The CDR3 runs to 13 residues. CDR1 and CDR2 from the germline V gene are SGHRS and YFSETQ. V was shortened by 4 bases and J by 1 base, with 8 bases between the two germline ends. The CDR3 is CASSPDSQETQYF. The CDR3 bases are TGCGCCAGCAGCCCGGACAGCCAAGAGACCCAGTACTTC.

The chain links TRBV18 to TRBJ2-1; 8 bases agree with TRBD2. V shed 6 bases, J shed 4 bases, and the junction held 8 bases outside the gene matches. Germline assignment: CDR1 KGHSH and CDR2 LQKENI. The length of the CDR3 is 15 residues. The CDR3 nucleotides read TGTGCCAGCTCGGGCCAGAGCGGGAGTTACAATGAGCAGTTCTTC. It codes for CASSGQSGSYNEQFF.

In its sample, this clone was seen once. The chain uses TRBV6-5 and TRBJ1-1; D not resolved. The CDR3 has 13 residues. V lost 6 bases and J 1 base, leaving 9 bases between the germline ends. CDR1 MNHEY and CDR2 SVGAGI come from the germline V gene. The DNA of the CDR3 is TGTGCCAGCAGCCCCCGGGAGAACACTGAAGCTTTCTTT. Translation: CASSPRENTEAFF.

The V call is TRBV5-1, the J call TRBJ2-7; 9 nucleotides line up with TRBD2. Trimming took 4 bases from V and 0 from J; bases not matched to a gene: 2. The CDR3 is made up of 14 amino acids. CDR1 and CDR2 (germline): SGHRS, YFSETQ. DNA for the CDR3: TGCGCCAGCAGCCTGGGACTAGCCTCCTACGAGCAGTACTTC. Its translation is CASSLGLASYEQYF. Complete variable domain (other parts from reference TRBV5-1 and TRBJ2-7): KAGVTQTPRYLIKTRGQQVTLSCSPISGHRSVSWYQQTPGQGLQFLFEYFSETQRNKGNFPGRFSGRQFSNSRSEMNVSTLELGDSALYLCASSLGLASYEQYFGPGTRLTVT.

The V and J genes are TRBV11-2 and TRBJ1-3; 7 bases are shared with TRBD1. This CDR3 is built from 18 residues. Germline CDR1 SGHAT, CDR2 FQNNGV. V shed 0 bases, J shed 5 bases, and the junction held 13 bases outside the gene matches. In DNA, the CDR3 is TGTGCCAGCAGCTTAGAGTTCCCCGCGACAGGGAGTAGAAACACCATATATTTT. Protein product: CASSLEFPATGSRNTIYF.

This clone has just one count. The chain recombines TRBV3-1 (or the pseudogene TRBV3-2) with TRBJ2-7, with D maybe TRBD2 (5 bases). CDR1 LGHDT and CDR2 YNNKEL come from the germline V gene (reference sequence). Between the trimmed V and J ends, which lost 1 base and 6 bases, there was a span of 7 bases. This CDR3 is 12 amino acids long. For the CDR3, the DNA is TGTGCCAGCAGCCAAGGACTAAGCGAGCAGTACTTC. This sequence encodes CASSQGLSEQYF.

In this sample, this clone turned up once. The rearrangement joins TRBV5-1 to TRBJ1-1; D is perhaps TRBD1 (6 bases). Looked up from germline, CDR1 is SGHRS and CDR2 is YFSETQ. CDR3 size: 9 residues. CDR3 in amino acids: CGGHFDAFF. CDR3 DNA: TGCGGGGGGCACTTTGACGCTTTCTTT.

This chain links TRBV7-8 with TRBJ2-3; 8 bases align to TRBD2. There are 15 residues in the CDR3. From germline, CDR1 is SGHVS and CDR2 FQNEAQ. With V trimmed by 3 bases and J by 1 base, 3 bases remained unmatched. The CDR3 DNA follows: TGTGCCAGCAGCTTCCTTAGCGGGGGCACAGATACGCAGTATTTT. It translates to CASSFLSGGTDTQYF. Full variable domain (outside the CDR3, taken from reference TRBV7-8 and TRBJ2-3): GAGVSQSPRYKVAKRGQDVALRCDPISGHVSLFWYQQALGQGPEFLTYFQNEAQLDKSGLPSDRFFAERPEGSVSTLKIQRTQQEDSAVYLCASSFLSGGTDTQYFGPGTRLTVL.

The J gene is TRBJ1-1, the V gene TRBV4-1; D gene unclear. Per the germline V gene, CDR1 is MGHRA and CDR2 is YSYEKL. The CDR3 runs to 16 residues. The V end was cut by 1 base, the J end by 4 bases, with 16 bases between. This chain's CDR3 is CASSQVISQSSTEAFF. The CDR3 DNA sequence: TGCGCCAGCAGCCAAGTCATTAGCCAGAGTTCCACTGAAGCTTTCTTT.

The gene calls are TRBV30 and TRBJ1-5, with D uncertain. CDR1 and CDR2 (germline): GTSNPN, SVGIG (reference sequence). CDR3 size: 13 residues. The germline V and J ends were trimmed by 2 bases and 3 bases, with 8 bases remaining between them. As DNA, the CDR3 is TGTGCCTGGAGTTTACAAACCAATCAGCCCCAGCATTTT. Protein sequence: CAWSLQTNQPQHF.

The chain carries TRBV5-6 and TRBJ1-1, with D possibly TRBD1 on 6 matching bases. This CDR3 spans 15 amino acids. Germline CDR1 and CDR2: SGHDT and YYEEEE. V was shortened by 6 bases and J by 0 bases, with 15 bases between the two germline ends. The CDR3 protein is CASTGPGTMNTEAFF. In nucleotides, the CDR3 is TGTGCCAGCACCGGACCCGGGACAATGAACACTGAAGCTTTCTTT.